Below, 17 T cell receptor beta chains from the same sample are listed, as sequenced in a study of cytomegalovirus exposure and HLA in healthy donors. The PCR employed 60 Vbeta primers together with 13 Jbeta primers. The data were produced by immunoSEQ multiplex PCR, yet TCRdb's version contains in-frame clones alone and is incomplete. The profile shows around 150,000 clones, about 74% of them singletons. Sequencing was carried out using PBMCs. Receptors were obtained from a man aged 30 to 45 in good health and CMV-seronegative.

This chain uses TRBV2 with TRBJ2-2; 11 positions match TRBD2. CDR1 and CDR2 from the germline V gene are SNHLY and FYNNEI. The junction had 1 base not matched to a gene; V was cut back by 6 bases and J by 1 base. The CDR3 spans 15 residues. CDR3 nucleotide sequence: TGTGCCAGCAGGGGACTAGCGGTGAACACCGGGGAGCTGTTTTTT. It yields the protein CASRGLAVNTGELFF.

The V call is TRBV6-1, the J call TRBJ1-5; D gene uncertain. Germline CDR1 MNHNS, CDR2 SASEGT. The CDR3 runs to 13 residues. Trimming pared 1 base from V and 9 bases from J, leaving 10 bases between. CDR3 sequence: CASSEERERPQHF. The CDR3 bases are TGTGCCAGCAGTGAAGAGAGAGAGCGGCCCCAGCATTTT.

V gene TRBV6-1 combines with J gene TRBJ1-5; 7 bases agree with TRBD1. Germline CDR1 and CDR2: MNHNS and SASEGT. This CDR3 is built from 14 residues. Germline trimming cut 0 bases from V and 6 bases from J; bases unmatched to any gene: 2. CDR3 loop: CASSEAQGVQPQHF. CDR3 DNA: TGTGCCAGCAGTGAAGCGCAGGGGGTTCAGCCCCAGCATTTT.

V gene TRBV18 combines with J gene TRBJ2-3; D is unresolved. Trimming left V 4 bases short and J 2 bases short, with 4 bases between. The CDR3 runs to 12 residues. The germline V gene encodes CDR1 KGHSH and CDR2 LQKENI. CDR3 bases: TGTGCCAGCTCACAGCCCACAGATACGCAGTATTTT. Residues: CASSQPTDTQYF.

V usage is TRBV5-5 and J usage is TRBJ2-3, with a weak D call TRBD1 (5 bases). Trimming removed 5 bases from V and 4 bases from J, with 11 bases in between. CDR3 length equals 13 residues. Per germline, CDR1 SGHKS and CDR2 YYEKEE (reference sequence). The CDR3 DNA reads as TGTGCCAGCAGTTTAGACAGCGCAGATACGCAGTATTTT. Encoded protein: CASSLDSADTQYF.

This sequence joins TRBV6-5 and TRBJ2-7; D unresolved. The CDR3 contains 12 residues. V dropped 6 bases and J dropped 4 bases, with 10 bases sitting between them. Germline V gene lookup returns CDR1 MNHEY and CDR2 SVGAGI. The chain's CDR3 is CASRTGSYEQYF. The CDR3 DNA is TGTGCCAGCAGAACCGGGTCGTACGAGCAGTACTTC.

Worth noting for this clone: Other DNA sequences from this sample encode an identical CDR3 as well. The chain links TRBV10-3 to TRBJ2-7, with 10 bases identical to TRBD1. The germline CDR1 and CDR2 sequences are ENHRY and SYGVKD. The V segment lost 9 bases and the J segment 1 base; nucleotides outside the gene matches: 6. The CDR3 is 14 amino acids. The CDR3 loop is CAISPGQGSYEQYF. CDR3 bases: TGTGCCATTTCTCCGGGACAGGGGTCCTACGAGCAGTACTTC.

The V gene is TRBV5-1, the J gene TRBJ2-5; 11 bases are a match to TRBD1. J lost 5 bases, V lost 7 bases, and 13 bases had no gene match. The CDR3 sequence is 16 residues long. CDR1 SGHRS and CDR2 YFSETQ come from the germline V gene. The CDR3 spells CASGRTGTGGSETQYF. Here the CDR3 DNA reads TGCGCCAGCGGACGGACCGGGACAGGGGGTTCGGAGACCCAGTACTTC.

This clone occurred once. The genes are TRBV29-1 and TRBJ2-1; D is undetermined. Germline assignment: CDR1 SQVTM and CDR2 ANQGSEA. This CDR3 has 11 residues. The V end was cut by 7 bases, the J end by 5 bases, with 9 bases between. CDR3 in DNA: TGCAGCGCTTGGAGAGACAATGAGCAGTTCTTC. Amino acids: CSAWRDNEQFF.

The J gene is TRBJ2-5, the V gene TRBV9, with 7 bases identical to TRBD2. V lost 3 bases and J lost 2; bases outside the gene matches: 7. The germline V gene has CDR1 SGDLS and CDR2 YYNGEE. The CDR3 runs 15 residues. The CDR3 nucleotides are TGTGCCAGCAGCGCAGGGACTATTAATCAAGAGACCCAGTACTTC. Amino acid sequence: CASSAGTINQETQYF.

CDR3 loop: CASSVTSGTAYNEQFF. DNA for the CDR3: TGTGCCAGCAGCGTGACTAGCGGGACGGCATACAATGAGCAGTTCTTC. The chain has TRBV7-8 and TRBJ2-1; the match to TRBD2 covers 11 bases. Germline V gives CDR1 SGHVS, CDR2 FQNEAQ. This CDR3 comprises 16 residues. V dropped 5 bases and J dropped 4; count of bases not matched to a gene: 7.

The rearrangement links TRBV4-2 to TRBJ1-5; TRBD1 is a possible D gene (5 bases). Trimming took off 1 base at V and 0 bases at J, with 10 bases between the two ends. CDR3 size: 16 residues. The V gene's germline CDR1 is LGHNA and CDR2 YNFKEQ. In nucleotides, the CDR3 is TGTGCCAGCAGCCAAGCGGTGGGACTTAGCAATCAGCCCCAGCATTTT. Translation gives CASSQAVGLSNQPQHF.

This clone was picked up one time. The rearrangement uses TRBV5-6 and TRBJ1-1; weak D call: TRBD1 (5 bases). Germline CDR1 SGHDT, CDR2 YYEEEE. The CDR3 extends over 16 amino acids. Deletions cut 8 bases from V and 9 bases from J, with 29 bases between. This CDR3 is CASLRQTGPSWGKAFF. CDR3 DNA sequence: TGTGCCAGTTTACGTCAGACCGGACCGTCTTGGGGCAAAGCTTTCTTT. The whole variable domain, filled in from reference TRBV5-6 and TRBJ1-1, reads DAGVTQSPTHLIKTRGQQVTLRCSPKSGHDTVSWYQQALGQGPQFIFQYYEEEERQRGNFPDRFSGHQFPNYSSELNVNALLLGDSALYLCASLRQTGPSWGKAFFGQGTRLTVV.

The chain uses TRBV5-4 and TRBJ2-1; a possible D gene is TRBD2 (5 bases). The CDR3 covers 16 residues. Germline V gene data show CDR1 as SGHNT and CDR2 as YYREEE (reference sequence). Trimming left V 0 bases short and J 4 bases short, with 14 bases between. CDR3 DNA: TGTGCCAGCAGCTTGGGAGGGCCCGGGAATTACAATGAGCAGTTCTTC. Amino acid sequence: CASSLGGPGNYNEQFF. The full variable domain, in which reference TRBV5-4 and TRBJ2-1 provide the parts outside the CDR3, is ETGVTQSPTHLIKTRGQQVTLRCSSQSGHNTVSWYQQALGQGPQFIFQYYREEENGRGNFPPRFSGLQFPNYSSELNVNALELDDSALYLCASSLGGPGNYNEQFFGPGTRLTVL.

This clone was detected only once. Other DNA sequences in this sample translate to the same CDR3. V and J are TRBV5-1 and TRBJ1-5; 7 bases agree with TRBD1. CDR1 SGHRS and CDR2 YFSETQ come from the germline V gene. Germline trimming cut 0 bases from V and 7 bases from J; bases unmatched to any gene: 4. The CDR3 sequence is 14 residues long. The CDR3 region has the DNA TGCGCCAGCAGCTTGGAAGGGGGCGGCCAGCCCCAGCATTTT. The encoded protein is CASSLEGGGQPQHF.

This clone was counted a single time. J is TRBJ2-1 and V is TRBV9, with 9 positions matching TRBD2. Trimming took 1 base from V and 8 from J; bases not matched to a gene: 7. Germline V gene lookup returns CDR1 SGDLS and CDR2 YYNGEE. The CDR3 has 15 amino acids. In DNA, the CDR3 is TGTGCCAGCAGCGTACTTAGCGGGAGTAGTGATGAGCAGTTCTTC. As protein: CASSVLSGSSDEQFF. Complete variable domain (other parts from reference TRBV9 and TRBJ2-1): DSGVTQTPKHLITATGQRVTLRCSPRSGDLSVYWYQQSLDQGLQFLIQYYNGEERAKGNILERFSAQQFPDLHSELNLSSLELGDSALYFCASSVLSGSSDEQFFGPGTRLTVL.

The chain combines TRBV2 with TRBJ2-5; 7 positions match TRBD1. The J call is uncertain, as TRBJ2-7 better fits the DNA end. The CDR3 sequence is 15 residues long. Germline V CDR1 and CDR2: SNHLY, FYNNEI. The CDR3 sequence is CANILTGTDPYEQYF. In nucleotides, the CDR3 is TGTGCCAACATTCTAACCGGGACAGATCCCTACGAGCAGTACTTC.